The present T cell receptor beta chain was sequenced within a study of cytomegalovirus exposure and HLA in healthy donors. Overall study: Tens of millions of unique TCRs from HLA-typed donors were held in an early release of data.

Notes on the study in general: Versus the approximately 700-donor mean, an Asian-associated ancestry cluster reportedly showed fewer N-insertions in a later analysis. As a later analysis revealed, the rate of TCR association differed by HLA locus, with DRB1 most and HLA-C fewest. In terms of immune exposure information, only CMV serostatus was available.

Researchers ran the PCR with 60 Vbeta and 13 Jbeta primers. The method was immunoSEQ multiplex PCR; TCRdb's version includes in-frame clones alone and lacks a portion of them. The sample has more than 85,000 clones; about 13% are singletons. Comment on this clone: Its target is not known.

V lost 0 bases and J lost 16, with 13 bases in between. Germline V gene sequence: CDR1 MGHDK, CDR2 SYGVNS. CDR3 length: 13 amino acids. The chain couples TRBV25-1 to TRBJ1-6, with D possibly TRBD1 on 5 matching bases. What was sequenced was PBMCs. The sequence was collected from a man aged 35 to 55 in good health and CMV-seropositive. CDR3 bases: TGTGCCAGCAGTGAATATGGAGGGGTCTTTCTCCACTTT. Translation gives CASSEYGGVFLHF.